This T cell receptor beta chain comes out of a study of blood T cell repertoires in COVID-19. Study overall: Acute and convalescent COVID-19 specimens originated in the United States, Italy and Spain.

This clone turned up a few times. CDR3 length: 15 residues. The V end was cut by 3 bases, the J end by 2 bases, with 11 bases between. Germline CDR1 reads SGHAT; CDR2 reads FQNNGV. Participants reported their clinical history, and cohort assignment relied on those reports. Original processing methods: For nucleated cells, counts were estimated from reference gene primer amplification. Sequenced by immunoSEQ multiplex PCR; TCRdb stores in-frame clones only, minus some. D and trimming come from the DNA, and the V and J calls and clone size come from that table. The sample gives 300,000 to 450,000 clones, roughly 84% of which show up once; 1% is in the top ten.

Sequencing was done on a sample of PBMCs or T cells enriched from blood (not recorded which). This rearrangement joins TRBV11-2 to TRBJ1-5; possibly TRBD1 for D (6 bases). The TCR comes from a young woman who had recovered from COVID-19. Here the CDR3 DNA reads TGTGCCAGCAGCTTTCAGCCAGGGGGCAATCAGCCCCAGCATTTT. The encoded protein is CASSFQPGGNQPQHF.